These 27 T cell receptor beta chains originate from one sample sequenced in a study of identifying expanded T cells in peripheral blood. Profiled with immunoSEQ multiplex PCR; TCRdb holds only in-frame clones, not every one. The sample contains 120,000 or so clones, more than 80% of which appear only once. Sequenced material: blood. Receptors were obtained from a person aged 18 to 69 in good health.

The V call is TRBV5-8, the J call TRBJ2-7; a possible D gene is TRBD2 (6 bases). Germline values: CDR1 SGHTS, CDR2 YDEGEE. The germline V and J ends were trimmed by 3 bases and 4 bases, with 17 bases remaining between them. This CDR3 contains 15 residues. The CDR3 loop reads CASSSWGDIGYEQYF. CDR3 DNA: TGTGCCAGCAGCTCCTGGGGGGATATAGGGTACGAGCAGTACTTC. Full variable domain (outside the CDR3, taken from reference TRBV5-8 and TRBJ2-7): EAGVTQSPTHLIKTRGQQATLRCSPISGHTSVYWYQQALGLGLQFLLWYDEGEERNRGNFPPRFSGRQFPNYSSELNVNALELEDSALYLCASSSWGDIGYEQYFGPGTRLTVT.

J is TRBJ2-4 and V is TRBV7-8; D is unresolved. This CDR3 region has 16 residues. Trimming shortened V by 1 base and J by 0 bases, and 10 bases separated the two germline ends. CDR1 and CDR2 from the germline V gene are SGHVS and FQNEAQ. CDR3 nucleotide sequence: TGTGCCAGCAGCTTAGACCCACTACTAGCCAAAAACATTCAGTACTTC. Amino acids: CASSLDPLLAKNIQYF.

The chain has TRBV9 and TRBJ1-2; no firm D call. The length of the CDR3 is 15 residues. Trimming removed 6 bases from V and 6 bases from J, with 21 bases in between. Germline CDR1 and CDR2: SGDLS and YYNGEE. CDR3 nucleotides: TGTGCCAGCACCTCCTCAAGCACAGCGTTCGATGGCTACACCTTC. It codes for CASTSSSTAFDGYTF.

This clone showed up just once. This chain joins TRBV19 and TRBJ1-1, with D perhaps TRBD1 (6 bases). Germline CDR1 and CDR2: LNHDA and SQIVND (reference sequence). Trimming took 5 bases from V and 4 from J, leaving 20 bases between them. The CDR3 is made up of 16 amino acids. The CDR3 protein is CASSLWGRGRGTEAFF. In DNA form, the CDR3 reads TGTGCCAGTAGTCTGTGGGGGCGGGGGCGCGGCACTGAAGCTTTCTTT.

The chain's CDR3 is CASNDRQLNSPLHF. In nucleotides, the CDR3 is TGTGCCAGCAATGATCGGCAGCTCAATTCACCCCTCCACTTT. The V and J genes are TRBV2 and TRBJ1-6; D is undetermined. Germline CDR1 reads SNHLY; CDR2 reads FYNNEI. The CDR3 extends over 14 amino acids. V shed 7 bases and J shed 7 bases, with 14 bases lying between them.

The chain uses TRBV28 and TRBJ2-5; the match to TRBD1 covers 7 bases. Per germline, CDR1 MDHEN and CDR2 SYDVKM. The length of the CDR3 is 16 residues. The V segment lost 3 bases and the J segment 5 bases; nucleotides outside the gene matches: 12. CDR3 nucleotides: TGTGCCAGCAGTTTCAATCAAGGGGGCAGGGGGGAGACCCAGTACTTC. Its protein product is CASSFNQGGRGETQYF.

The chain recombines TRBV2 with TRBJ2-4; no clear D. Per the germline V gene, CDR1 is SNHLY and CDR2 is FYNNEI. With 5 bases removed from V and 5 bases from J, the gap between germline ends came to 1 base. The CDR3 consists of 10 residues. CDR3 amino acids: CASSQNIQYF. CDR3 nucleotides: TGTGCCAGCAGTCAAAACATTCAGTACTTC.

This sequence joins TRBV27 and TRBJ1-5; D remains ambiguous. The ends were cut back, 3 bases at V and 4 bases at J, with 13 bases in the middle. Germline V lookup: CDR1 MNHEY, CDR2 SMNVEV (reference sequence). The length of the CDR3 is 15 residues. CDR3 amino acids: CASSFRALGNQPQHF. DNA for the CDR3: TGTGCCAGCAGTTTCCGGGCCTTAGGGAATCAGCCCCAGCATTTT.

The chain recombines TRBV18 with TRBJ1-2; the match to TRBD1 covers 7 bases. The J segment lost 7 bases and the V segment lost 0 bases, leaving 14 bases of the junction unmatched. The CDR3 is 17 amino acids. CDR1 and CDR2 from the germline V gene are KGHSH and LQKENI. CDR3 sequence: CASSPPGTVLSPSGYTF. CDR3 coding DNA: TGTGCCAGCTCACCACCCGGGACAGTTCTTTCCCCCTCTGGCTACACCTTC.

The V gene is TRBV7-2, the J gene TRBJ1-2; 8 bases match TRBD1. This CDR3 contains 14 residues. CDR1 is SGHTA, CDR2 FQGNSA, per germline. Trimming removed 3 bases from V and 8 bases from J; junction bases left unmatched: 8. The chain's CDR3 is CASSFWTGTEGYTF. In nucleotides, the CDR3 is TGTGCCAGCAGCTTTTGGACAGGGACCGAGGGCTACACCTTC.

V gene TRBV27 combines with J gene TRBJ2-1, with D unresolved. The CDR3 loop spans 14 amino acids. V lost 0 bases to trimming and J lost 10 bases, with 13 bases between them. Germline CDR1 MNHEY, CDR2 SMNVEV (reference sequence). CDR3 sequence: CASSLSRDSREQFF. The CDR3 DNA reads as TGTGCCAGCAGTTTATCGAGAGATTCCCGCGAGCAGTTCTTC.

Only a few counts were recorded for this clone. Other DNA sequences in the sample encode the same CDR3. The V call is TRBV25-1, the J call TRBJ1-2, with 7 bases lining up with TRBD1. The V gene's germline CDR1 is MGHDK and CDR2 SYGVNS. There are 14 residues in the CDR3. The V and J ends lost 3 bases and 0 bases, in that order; junction bases with no gene match: 1. CDR3 sequence (DNA): TGTGCCAGCAGTGAGAGGGGGCCTAACTATGGCTACACCTTC. This encodes CASSERGPNYGYTF.

The V call is TRBV27, the J call TRBJ1-1; weak D call: TRBD1 (5 bases). Trimming pared 6 bases from V and 6 bases from J, leaving 14 bases between. Germline assignment: CDR1 MNHEY and CDR2 SMNVEV (reference sequence). The CDR3 covers 13 residues. CDR3 DNA: TGTGCCAGCAGCCCAGGGTCTAGCCCTGAAGCTTTCTTT. It translates to CASSPGSSPEAFF.

The chain's CDR3 is CASSPPGGDEQYF. The CDR3 coding sequence is TGCGCCAGCAGCCCCCCCGGGGGTGACGAGCAGTACTTC. This chain joins TRBV5-1 and TRBJ2-7; the D gene is possibly TRBD2 (6 bases). The CDR3 is 13 residues long. The V gene lost 4 bases and the J gene lost 5 bases, with 13 bases spanning the gap. Germline-derived CDR1 and CDR2 are SGHRS and YFSETQ.

This rearrangement joins TRBV5-1 to TRBJ2-7, with 7 nucleotides matching TRBD1. Germline CDR1 reads SGHRS; CDR2 reads YFSETQ. CDR3 length: 13 amino acids. V lost 7 bases, J lost 5 bases, and 9 bases stayed unmatched. CDR3 protein: CASRTGERNEQYF. CDR3 in DNA: TGCGCCAGCCGAACAGGGGAACGGAACGAGCAGTACTTC.

V usage is TRBV23-1 and J usage is TRBJ2-1, with D hard to call. TRBV23-1 is an open reading frame, and its role is uncertain. The CDR3 extends over 11 amino acids. V was pared by 8 bases and J by 10 bases, with 12 bases between. In DNA, the CDR3 is TGCGCCAGCGCCGAAGGGTTAGAGCAGTTCTTC. Amino acid sequence: CASAEGLEQFF.

The rearrangement uses TRBV6-6 and TRBJ1-1; D uncertain. V gave up 0 bases and J gave up 4 bases, with 9 bases separating them. CDR3 length: 14 amino acids. Germline assignment: CDR1 MNHNY and CDR2 SVGAGI (reference sequence). CDR3 in amino acids: CASSYSTGVTEAFF. In nucleotides, the CDR3 is TGTGCCAGCAGTTACTCGACGGGCGTCACTGAAGCTTTCTTT.

This rearrangement joins TRBV6-5 to TRBJ1-1; D unresolved. In germline, CDR1 is MNHEY, CDR2 SVGAGI. CDR3 length equals 15 residues. Trimming removed 2 bases at V and 2 bases at J, with 12 bases between. This CDR3 is CASSYLMRGNTEAFF. As DNA, the CDR3 is TGTGCCAGCAGTTACCTTATGCGGGGAAACACTGAAGCTTTCTTT.

The J gene is TRBJ1-2, the V gene TRBV19; 8 bases line up with TRBD1. V lost 7 bases, J lost 0 bases, and 13 bases stayed unmatched. The CDR3 is made up of 17 amino acids. CDR1 is LNHDA, CDR2 SQIVND, per germline (reference sequence). The CDR3 DNA reads as TGTGCCAGTACCCCCCTGGACGCGGGACAGGCTAACTATGGCTACACCTTC. Translated, it gives CASTPLDAGQANYGYTF.

The gene calls are TRBV4-3 and TRBJ2-1; 8 bases fit TRBD2. CDR1 and CDR2 from the germline V gene are LGHNA and YSLEER. The trim removed 0 bases at V and 8 bases at J, leaving 15 bases unmatched. The CDR3 covers 18 residues. The CDR3 nucleotides are TGCGCCAGCAGCCAAGAGGCCGACGCGGGACTAGGGTTCTATGAGCAGTTCTTC. This gives the protein CASSQEADAGLGFYEQFF.

The count of this clone is one. The chain has TRBV11-2 and TRBJ2-1, with 8 bases identical to TRBD2. Trimming removed 1 base from V and 3 bases from J; junction bases left unmatched: 5. CDR3 length: 16 residues. Germline V gene lookup returns CDR1 SGHAT and CDR2 FQNNGV. The CDR3 loop reads CASSLAGRGVYNEQFF. The CDR3 DNA is TGTGCCAGCAGCTTAGCGGGGCGGGGGGTCTACAATGAGCAGTTCTTC.

This clone has a handful of counts. The J gene is TRBJ1-1, the V gene TRBV5-1, with D possibly matching TRBD1 (5 bases). The CDR3 consists of 14 residues. Trimming took 1 base from V and 4 from J, leaving 11 bases between them. Germline V CDR1 and CDR2: SGHRS, YFSETQ. Here the CDR3 reads CASSLYGGGTEAFF. CDR3 nucleotide sequence: TGCGCCAGCAGCTTGTATGGGGGAGGCACTGAAGCTTTCTTT.

This chain uses TRBV27 with TRBJ2-2; no firm D call. The V end lost 0 bases, the J end lost 4 bases, and 6 bases lay between the germline ends. The germline V gene has CDR1 MNHEY and CDR2 SMNVEV (reference sequence). This CDR3 has 14 amino acids. For the CDR3, the DNA is TGTGCCAGCAGTTTATCGGCTGGCACCGGGGAGCTGTTTTTT. It translates to CASSLSAGTGELFF.

The chain recombines TRBV19 with TRBJ1-6, with D possibly TRBD1 on 6 matching bases. This CDR3 region has 17 residues. CDR1 LNHDA and CDR2 SQIVND come from the germline V gene (reference sequence). Trimming stripped 10 bases from V and 0 bases from J, with 19 bases between. The CDR3 bases are TGTGCCACTATGGATCAACAGGGTAGCTCCTATAATTCACCCCTCCACTTT. Its translation: CATMDQQGSSYNSPLHF.

The chain is built from TRBV19 and TRBJ1-1, with a tentative D call TRBD1 (5 bases). Germline V gives CDR1 LNHDA, CDR2 SQIVND (reference sequence). With 7 bases removed from V and 8 bases from J, the gap between germline ends came to 17 bases. The CDR3 loop spans 13 amino acids. Written as DNA, the CDR3 is TGTGCCAGTACAAGTCGGGCGCGGGGGGAAGCTTTCTTT. This translates into CASTSRARGEAFF.

The chain joins TRBV2 to TRBJ2-1; tentatively, D is TRBD1 or TRBD2 (6 bases each). CDR1 is SNHLY, CDR2 FYNNEI, per germline. This CDR3 contains 20 residues. V was shortened by 8 bases and J by 6 bases, with 35 bases between the two germline ends. The CDR3 sequence is CASRGRDILPMGPSANEQFF. The DNA for the CDR3 is TGTGCCAGCCGTGGGCGGGACATACTGCCAATGGGCCCGAGTGCCAATGAGCAGTTCTTC.

In its sample, this clone was seen a few times. The chain links TRBV6-5 to TRBJ1-1; 7 positions agree with TRBD1. V dropped 5 bases and J dropped 3; count of bases not matched to a gene: 3. Germline loops: CDR1 MNHEY, CDR2 SVGAGI. The CDR3 loop spans 13 amino acids. DNA of the CDR3: TGTGCCAGCAGTGGAGGGGGCTACACTGAAGCTTTCTTT. It translates to CASSGGGYTEAFF.